A single sample is the source of the 27 T cell receptor beta chains below, sequenced in a study of technical replicates of blood from a handful of donors. The assay was immunoSEQ multiplex PCR, and TCRdb's table has in-frame clones only and misses some. The sample contains 75,000 to 100,000 clones, approximately 94% of which appear only once. The specimen was T cells isolated from PBMCs. These receptors came from a human donor in good health.

This chain connects TRBV29-1 to TRBJ1-3; maybe TRBD1 (5 bases). The CDR3 is 15 amino acids. CDR1 is SQVTM, CDR2 ANQGSEA, per germline. The ends were cut back, 1 base at V and 10 bases at J, with 20 bases in the middle. CDR3 residues: CSVEAVTSGRGTIYF. The CDR3, as DNA: TGCAGCGTTGAAGCAGTCACGAGTGGTAGGGGTACCATATATTTT.

This clone was counted once. The rearrangement links TRBV19 to TRBJ2-3; tentative D call: TRBD2 (5 bases). Looked up from germline, CDR1 is LNHDA and CDR2 is SQIVND (reference sequence). V lost 2 bases to trimming and J lost 10 bases, with 7 bases between them. This CDR3 spans 11 amino acids. In nucleotides, the CDR3 is TGTGCCAGTAGTATAACGGGATCGCAGTATTTT. This encodes CASSITGSQYF.

This clone was seen just once. The rearrangement links TRBV27 to TRBJ2-7; 7 bases are a match to TRBD1. The CDR3 runs 14 residues. Losses at the gene ends were 6 bases for V and 0 bases for J; bases not matched to a gene: 5. In germline, CDR1 is MNHEY, CDR2 SMNVEV (reference sequence). In DNA form, the CDR3 reads TGTGCCAGCAGACTGGACAGGAACTCCTACGAGCAGTACTTC. Translation: CASRLDRNSYEQYF.

The J gene is TRBJ2-5, the V gene TRBV29-1, with TRBD2 matching over 11 bases. The CDR3 contains 16 residues. After removal of 4 bases from V and 2 bases from J, the junction contained 9 bases not matched to a gene. CDR1 and CDR2 (germline): SQVTM, ANQGSEA. CDR3 DNA sequence: TGCAGCGTTGCCCCCGAGACTAGCGGGACACAAGAGACCCAGTACTTC. Protein sequence: CSVAPETSGTQETQYF. The full variable domain, completed using reference TRBV29-1 and TRBJ2-5, is SAVISQKPSRDICQRGTSLTIQCQVDSQVTMMFWYRQQPGQSLTLIATANQGSEATYESGFVIDKFPISRPNLTFSTLTVSNMSPEDSSIYLCSVAPETSGTQETQYFGPGTRLLVL.

The genes are TRBV7-2 and TRBJ2-7; 11 positions match TRBD2. This CDR3 is 15 amino acids long. The germline V gene has CDR1 SGHTA and CDR2 FQGNSA. Losses at the gene ends were 5 bases for V and 4 bases for J; bases not matched to a gene: 7. As DNA, the CDR3 is TGTGCCAGCAGCCATATAGCGGGAGGGGCGTACGAGCAGTACTTC. This translates into CASSHIAGGAYEQYF.

The V call is TRBV5-4, the J call TRBJ2-7; D unclear. Germline assignment: CDR1 SGHNT and CDR2 YYREEE (reference sequence). The germline V and J ends were trimmed by 0 bases and 1 base, with 14 bases remaining between them. The CDR3 is 16 residues long. The CDR3 here is CASSLDPEAESYEQYF. The CDR3 bases are TGTGCCAGCAGCTTGGATCCAGAGGCGGAGTCCTACGAGCAGTACTTC.

The J gene is TRBJ2-5, the V gene TRBV6-6, with TRBD1 matching over 8 bases. The V and J ends lost 7 bases and 5 bases, in that order; junction bases with no gene match: 3. The CDR3 has 12 residues. CDR1 and CDR2 from the germline V gene are MNHNY and SVGAGI (reference sequence). CDR3 bases: TGTGCCAGCACCCAGGGGGCGGAGACCCAGTACTTC. Encoded protein: CASTQGAETQYF.

The chain is built from TRBV5-1 and TRBJ2-5; 12 bases agree with TRBD2. CDR1 and CDR2 from the germline V gene are SGHRS and YFSETQ. V lost 4 bases and J lost 4; bases outside the gene matches: 11. The CDR3 runs 17 residues. This CDR3 is CASSPGLAGNQGETQYF. The DNA of the CDR3 is TGCGCCAGCAGCCCCGGACTAGCGGGAAATCAAGGAGAGACCCAGTACTTC.

This clone was seen more than once but under ten times. J is TRBJ2-3 and V is TRBV11-1, with 8 nucleotides matching TRBD2. Germline CDR1 reads SGHAT; CDR2 reads FQDESV (reference sequence). The CDR3 has 17 amino acids. After removal of 1 base from V and 4 bases from J, the junction contained 10 bases not matched to a gene. CDR3 DNA sequence: TGTGCCAGCAGCTTAGACGAGCGGGAGTATAGCGCAGATACGCAGTATTTT. It translates to CASSLDEREYSADTQYF.

The V and J genes are TRBV6-6 and TRBJ2-7; 12 bases match TRBD1. The V gene end was trimmed by 5 bases and the J gene end by 7 bases; junction bases not matched to a gene: 6. The germline CDR1 and CDR2 sequences are MNHNY and SVGAGI (reference sequence). CDR3 length: 14 residues. CDR3 residues: CASSAGTGGWEQYF. CDR3 nucleotide sequence: TGTGCCAGCAGTGCCGGGACAGGGGGCTGGGAGCAGTACTTC.

CDR3 coding DNA: TGTGCCAGCAGCACCAACAGGGGGCCCGAGTACTTC. The encoded protein is CASSTNRGPEYF. This chain connects TRBV7-2 to TRBJ2-7, with 9 bases aligning to TRBD1. The CDR3 has 12 amino acids. V dropped 5 bases and J dropped 11; count of bases not matched to a gene: 7. From germline, CDR1 is SGHTA and CDR2 FQGNSA. Full variable domain (remainder filled in from reference TRBV7-2 and TRBJ2-7): GAGVSQSPSNKVTEKGKDVELRCDPISGHTALYWYRQSLGQGLEFLIYFQGNSAPDKSGLPSDRFSAERTGGSVSTLTIQRTQQEDSAVYLCASSTNRGPEYFGPGTRLTVT.

The chain links TRBV18 to TRBJ2-1; TRBD2 matches 11 bases. The CDR3 has 17 residues. Germline-derived CDR1 and CDR2 are KGHSH and LQKENI. V lost 3 bases and J lost 4; bases outside the gene matches: 8. The CDR3 DNA reads TGTGCCAGCTCACCTAATCCGGGACTAGCGGTTTACAATGAGCAGTTCTTC. Translated, it gives CASSPNPGLAVYNEQFF.

The gene calls are TRBV10-3 and TRBJ1-4, with D unresolved. Trimming removed 8 bases at V and 8 bases at J, with 18 bases between. Germline V gene lookup returns CDR1 ENHRY and CDR2 SYGVKD. CDR3 length: 14 amino acids. This CDR3 reads CAISESLDGEKLFF. The CDR3 nucleotides read TGTGCCATCTCAGAGTCGCTAGACGGGGAAAAACTGTTTTTT.

The chain carries TRBV19 and TRBJ1-1; 7 bases fit TRBD1. The CDR3 is made up of 16 amino acids. Germline values: CDR1 LNHDA, CDR2 SQIVND (reference sequence). V lost 3 bases to trimming and J lost 6 bases; unmatched junction nucleotides: 13. The CDR3 is CASSILRFTGEPEAFF. The CDR3 DNA reads as TGTGCCAGTAGTATTCTGCGCTTCACAGGGGAACCTGAAGCTTTCTTT.

This clone occurred once. Here the CDR3 reads CASSLVYRGTGELFF. The DNA for the CDR3 is TGTGCCAGCAGCTTAGTTTACAGGGGGACCGGGGAGCTGTTTTTT. V is TRBV11-3 and J is TRBJ2-2, with 8 nucleotides matching TRBD1. This CDR3 comprises 15 residues. Trimming at V came to 1 base and at J to 5 bases, leaving 3 bases not matched to a gene. Germline loops: CDR1 SGHNT, CDR2 YENEEA.

The chain is built from TRBV2 and TRBJ1-2, with 10 nucleotides matching TRBD1. The CDR3 extends over 15 amino acids. Germline CDR1 and CDR2: SNHLY and FYNNEI. With 7 bases clipped from V and 4 bases from J, the junction kept 9 bases outside the gene matches. Written as DNA, the CDR3 is TGTGCCAGCACTGGGACAGGGGTCTCTGCCTATGGCTACACCTTC. It encodes CASTGTGVSAYGYTF.

J is TRBJ1-5 and V is TRBV6-6; a possible D gene is TRBD1 (5 bases). The V gene's germline CDR1 is MNHNY and CDR2 SVGAGI (reference sequence). V was clipped by 8 bases and J by 0 bases, with 8 bases between them. There are 13 residues in the CDR3. CDR3 in DNA: TGTGCCAGCGCAAGGGGTAGCAATCAGCCCCAGCATTTT. This codes for CASARGSNQPQHF.

The chain joins TRBV7-2 to TRBJ2-7; 7 bases line up with TRBD1. The CDR3 runs to 14 residues. Germline V gene data show CDR1 as SGHTA and CDR2 as FQGNSA. Trimming at V came to 5 bases and at J to 2 bases, leaving 6 bases not matched to a gene. CDR3 sequence (DNA): TGTGCCAGCAGCAAAGGCCAGGGGGCCTACGAGCAGTACTTC. It specifies CASSKGQGAYEQYF.

The rearrangement joins TRBV2 to TRBJ2-1, with D possibly TRBD2 on 6 matching bases. Germline CDR1 and CDR2: SNHLY and FYNNEI. With 10 bases removed from V and 8 bases from J, the gap between germline ends came to 21 bases. CDR3 length: 14 amino acids. CDR3 sequence reads: CATYPVAGKDEQFF. The CDR3 region has the DNA TGTGCCACCTACCCGGTCGCGGGAAAAGATGAGCAGTTCTTC.

The V gene is TRBV9, the J gene TRBJ1-2, with D possibly TRBD1 on 6 matching bases. Between the trimmed V and J ends, which lost 3 bases and 4 bases, there was a span of 13 bases. This CDR3 contains 14 residues. CDR1 is SGDLS, CDR2 YYNGEE, per germline. The CDR3 spells CASSEEDRSYGYTF. The CDR3, as DNA: TGTGCCAGCAGCGAAGAGGACAGATCCTATGGCTACACCTTC.

The J gene is TRBJ1-5, the V gene TRBV2; D unresolved. Trimming removed 6 bases from V and 11 bases from J, with 11 bases in between. The length of the CDR3 is 11 residues. Germline V gives CDR1 SNHLY, CDR2 FYNNEI. The CDR3 sequence: CASSVGITQHF. The CDR3 coding sequence is TGTGCCAGCAGCGTCGGGATTACCCAGCATTTT.

This sequence joins TRBV10-3 and TRBJ2-1; 8 bases map to TRBD1. V lost 8 bases and J lost 4; bases outside the gene matches: 10. CDR1 is ENHRY, CDR2 SYGVKD, per germline. The CDR3 is made up of 15 amino acids. The DNA of the CDR3 is TGTGCCATCGGACCTAGGACAGGGTTGTACAATGAGCAGTTCTTC. It translates to CAIGPRTGLYNEQFF.

Only one count was recorded for this clone. The chain carries TRBV29-1 and TRBJ1-5; D may be TRBD1 (6 bases). The germline V and J ends were trimmed by 7 bases and 4 bases, with 11 bases remaining between them. This CDR3 contains 12 residues. CDR1 and CDR2 from the germline V gene are SQVTM and ANQGSEA. The CDR3 nucleotides are TGCAGCGACAGGGAAAGGAATCAGCCCCAGCATTTT. Translating gives CSDRERNQPQHF.

V is TRBV19 and J is TRBJ2-1, with 10 bases fitting TRBD2. The ends lost 5 bases at V and 7 bases at J; junction bases unmatched: 11. The CDR3 spans 16 residues. Germline V gene sequence: CDR1 LNHDA, CDR2 SQIVND (reference sequence). CDR3: CASSFLGLAVVNEQFF. The CDR3 region has the DNA TGTGCCAGTAGTTTCCTCGGACTAGCGGTCGTTAATGAGCAGTTCTTC.

The chain carries TRBV9 and TRBJ2-3; 7 bases align to TRBD2. The trim removed 4 bases at V and 4 bases at J, leaving 12 bases unmatched. Germline CDR1 is SGDLS and CDR2 is YYNGEE. The CDR3 sequence is 16 residues long. The CDR3 loop is CASSPSGLLRADTQYF. Written as DNA, the CDR3 is TGTGCCAGCAGCCCATCGGGACTACTACGCGCAGATACGCAGTATTTT.

The CDR3 sequence is CASSLRKTGSTDTQYF. The CDR3 region has the DNA TGTGCCAGCAGTTTACGGAAGACAGGGAGCACAGATACGCAGTATTTT. The J gene is TRBJ2-3, the V gene TRBV27; 7 bases line up with TRBD1. The length of the CDR3 is 16 residues. V trimming: 2 bases; J trimming: 0 bases; junction bases outside the gene matches: 5. The V gene's germline CDR1 is MNHEY and CDR2 SMNVEV (reference sequence).

The V gene is TRBV28, the J gene TRBJ2-7, with D maybe TRBD1 (6 bases). The CDR3 totals 14 residues. Germline-derived CDR1 and CDR2 are MDHEN and SYDVKM. V gave up 10 bases and J gave up 3 bases, with 19 bases separating them. The CDR3, as DNA: TGTGCCACCCAGTTAATCCAGGGGTTCTACGAGCAGTACTTC. It yields the protein CATQLIQGFYEQYF.